This paragraph covers one T cell receptor (beta chain) sequence. The antigen is unknown. This table comes from immunoSEQ multiplex PCR, and its TCRdb copy is limited to in-frame clones, with some not included. The sample consists of roughly 2.4 million clones, around 95% of them appearing once. These data come from a study of shared clonotypes between healthy human individuals. Across the whole study: With ages of 18 to 49, the donors were two women and a few men.

Overall study findings and caveats: Generation probabilities of non-shared clonotypes were lower (relative to those shared by all four donors).

CDR1 and CDR2 (germline): MNHNS, SASEGT. CDR3 length: 14 amino acids. Trimming removed 1 base from V and 6 bases from J, with 10 bases in between. The chain uses TRBV6-1 and TRBJ2-1; D unresolved. Sample: naive CD4+ T cells sorted from blood. Stated subset: CD45RA+ positively selected. This clonotype originated in a man aged 18 to 35 in good health. CDR3 sequence: CASSEGGSANEQFF. CDR3 nucleotide sequence: TGTGCCAGCAGTGAAGGGGGATCGGCCAATGAGCAGTTCTTC.